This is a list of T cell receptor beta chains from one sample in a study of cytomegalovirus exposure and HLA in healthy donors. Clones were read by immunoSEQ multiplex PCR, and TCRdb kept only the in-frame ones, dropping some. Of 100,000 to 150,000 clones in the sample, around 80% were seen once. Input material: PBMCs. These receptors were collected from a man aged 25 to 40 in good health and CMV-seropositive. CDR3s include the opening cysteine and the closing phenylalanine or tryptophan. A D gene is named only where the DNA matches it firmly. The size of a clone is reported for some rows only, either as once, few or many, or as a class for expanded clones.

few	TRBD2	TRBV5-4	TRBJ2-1	CASSFSSGRSNEQFF	TGTGCCAGCAGCTTTAGTAGCGGGAGGAGCAATGAGCAGTTCTTC
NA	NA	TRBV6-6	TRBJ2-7	CASSYSEALSSYEQYF	TGTGCCAGCAGTTACTCGGAGGCCCTCAGCTCCTACGAGCAGTACTTC
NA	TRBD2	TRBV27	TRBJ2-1	CASSHGLAGLYNEQFF	TGTGCCAGCAGCCATGGACTAGCGGGGCTCTACAATGAGCAGTTCTTC
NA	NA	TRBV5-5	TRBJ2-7	CASSSYGLAKTGEQYF	TGTGCCAGCAGCTCTTATGGGCTAGCTAAGACGGGCGAGCAGTACTTC
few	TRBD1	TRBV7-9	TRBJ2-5	CASSDRGGQETQYF	TGTGCCAGCAGCGACAGGGGTGGTCAAGAGACCCAGTACTTC
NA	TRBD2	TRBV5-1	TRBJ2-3	CASSRTGTSGSTDTQYF	TGCGCCAGCAGCCGCACCGGGACTAGCGGTAGCACAGATACGCAGTATTTT
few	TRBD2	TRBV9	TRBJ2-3	CASSVTPSGDTQYF	TGTGCCAGCAGCGTAACCCCTAGCGGAGATACGCAGTATTTT
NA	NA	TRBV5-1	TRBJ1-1	CASSLASPIGQGITEAFF	TGCGCCAGCAGCTTGGCCTCCCCGATAGGGCAGGGGATCACTGAAGCTTTCTTT
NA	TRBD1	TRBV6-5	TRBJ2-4	CASSKGTVENIQYF	TGTGCCAGCAGTAAAGGGACAGTCGAGAACATTCAGTACTTC
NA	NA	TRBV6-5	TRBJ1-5	CASSYTGNQPQHF	TGTGCCAGCAGTTACACAGGGAATCAGCCCCAGCATTTT
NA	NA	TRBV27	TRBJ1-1	CASTLGGEAFF	TGTGCCAGCACCCTGGGGGGTGAAGCTTTCTTT
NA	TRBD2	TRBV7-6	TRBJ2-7	CASSFSGSSSYEQYF	TGTGCCAGCAGCTTTAGCGGGTCTTCCTCCTACGAGCAGTACTTC
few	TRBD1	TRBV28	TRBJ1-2	CATVSGQGWWGYTF	TGTGCCACCGTGTCGGGACAGGGGTGGTGGGGCTACACCTTC
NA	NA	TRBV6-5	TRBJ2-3	CASQAEADTQYF	TGTGCCAGTCAAGCGGAAGCCGATACGCAGTATTTT
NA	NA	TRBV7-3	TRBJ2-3	CASSPLGGTSTDTQYF	TGTGCCAGCAGCCCCCTGGGGGGAACTTCAACAGATACGCAGTATTTT
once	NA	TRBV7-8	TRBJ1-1	CASSLAPGGRPEAFF	TGTGCCAGCAGCTTAGCCCCGGGGGGCAGGCCTGAAGCTTTCTTT
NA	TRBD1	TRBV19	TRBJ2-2	CASMVFVLGQGDTGELFF	TGTGCCAGTATGGTTTTTGTGCTTGGACAGGGGGACACCGGGGAGCTGTTTTTT
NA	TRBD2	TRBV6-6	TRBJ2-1	CASKRGSRDNEQFF	TGTGCCAGCAAGCGCGGGAGTCGAGACAATGAGCAGTTCTTC
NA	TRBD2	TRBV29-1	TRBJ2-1	CSVGGGSYNEQFF	TGCAGCGTTGGGGGGGGATCCTACAATGAGCAGTTCTTC
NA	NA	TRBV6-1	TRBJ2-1	CASSESYYNEQFF	TGTGCCAGCAGTGAATCCTACTACAATGAGCAGTTCTTC
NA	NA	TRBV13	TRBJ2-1	CASSPRSSGYNEQFF	TGTGCCAGCAGCCCGCGGTCAAGCGGTTACAATGAGCAGTTCTTC
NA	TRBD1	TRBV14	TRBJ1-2	CASSQYRGFGYTF	TGTGCCAGCAGCCAATACAGGGGATTCGGCTACACCTTC
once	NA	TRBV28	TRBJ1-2	CASSLGGGGGYGYTF	TGTGCCAGCAGTTTAGGGGGGGGAGGCGGCTATGGCTACACCTTC
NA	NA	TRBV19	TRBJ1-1	CASTAQVLNTEAFF	TGTGCCAGTACGGCCCAGGTTCTGAACACTGAAGCTTTCTTT
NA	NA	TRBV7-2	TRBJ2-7	CASSSDRSSYEQYF	TGTGCCAGCAGTTCAGACAGGAGCTCCTACGAGCAGTACTTC
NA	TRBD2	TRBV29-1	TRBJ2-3	CSVGGYLHTQYF	TGCAGCGTGGGGGGGTATTTACATACGCAGTATTTT
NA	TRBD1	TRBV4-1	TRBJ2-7	CASSQAGQGSYEQYF	TGCGCCAGCAGCCAAGCGGGACAGGGTTCCTACGAGCAGTACTTC
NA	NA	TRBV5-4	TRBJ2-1	CASSSPQRTAYNEQFF	TGTGCCAGCAGCTCACCCCAGCGGACAGCCTACAATGAGCAGTTCTTC
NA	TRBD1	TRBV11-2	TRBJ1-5	CASSLVGTEQPQHF	TGTGCCAGCAGCTTAGTTGGGACAGAACAGCCCCAGCATTTT
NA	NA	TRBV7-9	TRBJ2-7	CASSFLAGGQGEYF	TGTGCCAGCAGCTTTTTGGCAGGGGGGCAGGGAGAGTACTTC
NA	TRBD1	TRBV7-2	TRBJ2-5	CASSLAGKLWQGEGQYF	TGTGCCAGCAGCTTAGCGGGCAAATTGTGGCAGGGGGAAGGCCAGTACTTC
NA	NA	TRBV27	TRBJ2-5	CASSSDWKETQYF	TGTGCCAGCAGTTCGGACTGGAAAGAGACCCAGTACTTC
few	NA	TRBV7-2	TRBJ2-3	CASSIDRGRWGTDTQYF	TGTGCCAGCAGCATTGACCGTGGGAGGTGGGGCACAGATACGCAGTATTTT
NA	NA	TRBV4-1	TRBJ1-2	CASSQVPGADGYTF	TGCGCCAGCAGCCAAGTTCCCGGAGCTGATGGCTACACCTTC
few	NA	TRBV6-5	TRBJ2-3	CASSPTGYDTDTQYF	TGTGCCAGCAGTCCAACAGGGTATGACACAGATACGCAGTATTTT
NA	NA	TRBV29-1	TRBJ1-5	CSTRAGSNQPQHF	TGCAGCACACGGGCGGGGAGCAATCAGCCCCAGCATTTT
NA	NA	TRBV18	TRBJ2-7	CASSRTEASSYEQYF	TGTGCCAGCTCACGGACAGAGGCTAGCTCCTACGAGCAGTACTTC
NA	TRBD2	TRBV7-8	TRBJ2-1	CASSSSGSLDEQFF	TGTGCCAGCAGCTCTAGCGGGAGTCTGGATGAGCAGTTCTTC
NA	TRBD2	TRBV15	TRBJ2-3	CATSRALLPREGETDTQYF	TGTGCCACCAGCAGAGCCCTCCTCCCGCGGGAGGGTGAGACAGATACGCAGTATTTT
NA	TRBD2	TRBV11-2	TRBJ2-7	CASSLPPGTSGSYEQYF	TGTGCCAGCAGCTTACCACCTGGGACTAGCGGAAGCTACGAGCAGTACTTC
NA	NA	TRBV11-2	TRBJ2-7	CASSYSEEQYF	TGTGCCAGCAGCTATTCAGAAGAGCAGTACTTC